This TCR beta chain emerged from a study of cytomegalovirus exposure and HLA in healthy donors. Findings and caveats of the study: In an earlier analysis, productive rearrangement rates for most beta V segments clustered near 87% or 30%.

About this clone itself: As yet, its antigen is unknown.

PCR was performed using 60 Vbeta and 13 Jbeta primers. Produced via immunoSEQ multiplex PCR; TCRdb's table is partial and in-frame only. The table lists roughly 180,000 clones, about four fifths of them singletons. The ends lost 0 bases at V and 7 bases at J; junction bases unmatched: 6. Germline CDR1 reads MNHEY; CDR2 reads SVGAGI. CDR3 size: 16 residues. The chain uses TRBV6-5 and TRBJ2-1, with 10 bases matching TRBD2. The sample taken for sequencing was PBMCs. The sequence was obtained from a girl under 18 in good health and CMV-seropositive. CDR3 protein: CASSYSRGLARNEQFF. The DNA for the CDR3 is TGTGCCAGCAGTTACTCAAGGGGACTAGCGAGAAATGAGCAGTTCTTC.